Described below is a single TCR beta chain sequence and its context. Antigen: not known. Losses at the gene ends were 1 base for V and 3 bases for J; bases not matched to a gene: 2. The CDR3 totals 15 residues. Germline V gives CDR1 LGHDT, CDR2 YNNKEL (reference sequence). These data come from a study of T-cell memory formation after mild COVID-19. Constant-segment primers served in 5'RACE that generated TCR alpha and TCR beta cDNA libraries bearing sample barcodes and UMIs. MiXCR was run by TCRdb on the 5' RACE reads, yielding one entry per CDR3 protein. The repertoire holds some 150,000 distinct CDR3 sequences, with about 19% as singletons. The study's findings and limits: Second-wave clones that peaked on day 37 lacked confirmed SARS-CoV-2 specificity. Some clones that responded were present in memory (sampled pre-infection), which suggests cross-reactive memory joined.

V and J are TRBV3-1 and TRBJ2-1; 8 nucleotides match TRBD2. The sample taken for sequencing was PBMCs or a T cell subset sorted from them (not recorded which). This clonotype was sampled from an adult woman who had mild COVID-19 (a few samples of this study predate the infection). Cell type and time point are not known. CDR3 coding DNA: TGTGCCAGCAGCCAAGGGCTAGCGGGCTACAATGAGCAGTTCTTC. This sequence encodes CASSQGLAGYNEQFF.